This passage covers 28 T cell receptor beta chains from one sample sequenced in a study of T cell repertoires in cytomegalovirus infection. TCRdb fed the reads into MiXCR, producing one record per CDR3 protein. The table shows about 340,000 distinct CDR3 sequences, with almost 30% occurring only once. Antigen specificity for these receptors is unknown. Material: cultured PBMCs, obtained from culture after CMV antigen stimulation. These receptors were collected from a human donor in good health (CMV status not recorded). Some clones in this sample may be carry-over from other donors' samples.

This clonotype was counted a few times. V is TRBV6-6 and J is TRBJ2-1; 9 positions match TRBD2. Germline CDR1 reads MNHNY; CDR2 reads SVGAGI (reference sequence). Germline trimming cut 0 bases from V and 11 bases from J; bases unmatched to any gene: 14. There are 17 residues in the CDR3. The DNA of the CDR3 is TGTGCCAGCAGTTACTCGAGTAGGTTAGCGGGAGTGGGCCAGCAGTTCTTC. It encodes CASSYSSRLAGVGQQFF.

This clonotype was recorded a few times. This sequence joins TRBV7-3 and TRBJ2-5; D is perhaps TRBD1 or TRBD2 (7 bases each). With 5 bases removed from V and 5 bases from J, the gap between germline ends came to 18 bases. This CDR3 has 15 residues. CDR1 and CDR2 (germline): SGHTA, FQGTGA. The CDR3 DNA reads as TGTGCCAGCAGCACAGGGGAGGGGAGGTCGGAGACCCAGTACTTC. It translates to CASSTGEGRSETQYF.

This rearrangement joins TRBV30 to TRBJ2-5, with a possible D match to TRBD1 (6 bases). The germline CDR1 and CDR2 sequences are GTSNPN and SVGIG (reference sequence). V shed 8 bases and J shed 5 bases, with 15 bases lying between them. The CDR3 loop spans 12 amino acids. Here the CDR3 DNA reads TGTGCCCGGCGTGGGGGCGGGGAGACCCAGTACTTC. Its translation: CARRGGGETQYF.

This clonotype came up many times. The chain recombines TRBV7-2 with TRBJ2-3, with D unclear. Per germline, CDR1 SGHTA and CDR2 FQGNSA. Trimming pared 3 bases from V and 0 bases from J, leaving 1 base between. The CDR3 totals 12 residues. CDR3 DNA sequence: TGTGCCAGCAGCTTCAGCACAGATACGCAGTATTTT. This translates into CASSFSTDTQYF.

CDR3 in amino acids: CASSWKSSYNEQFF. The CDR3 DNA reads as TGTGCCAGCAGTTGGAAAAGCTCCTACAATGAGCAGTTCTTC. This chain uses TRBV12-3 or TRBV12-4 with TRBJ2-1; no clear D. This CDR3 has 14 amino acids. V was trimmed by 4 bases and J by 0 bases, leaving 7 bases between them.

This chain connects TRBV27 to TRBJ2-7; 7 bases fit TRBD1. CDR3 length: 16 amino acids. Germline V CDR1 and CDR2: MNHEY, SMNVEV (reference sequence). Trimming removed 0 bases from V and 3 bases from J; junction bases left unmatched: 8. The CDR3 protein is CASSLSTGDSVYEQYF. The CDR3 nucleotides read TGTGCCAGCAGTTTATCTACAGGGGACAGCGTCTACGAGCAGTACTTC.

The chain is built from TRBV2 and TRBJ2-5; D tentatively fits TRBD1 or TRBD2 (5 bases each). V dropped 7 bases and J dropped 7 bases, with 19 bases sitting between them. The CDR3 spans 14 residues. Looked up from germline, CDR1 is SNHLY and CDR2 is FYNNEI. CDR3 sequence: CASTQGVEGGTQYF. The DNA for the CDR3 is TGTGCCAGCACCCAAGGGGTAGAAGGAGGGACCCAGTACTTC.

A word on this clonotype: A far larger clone is one base from this, pointing to a likely read error. The chain employs TRBV7-2 and TRBJ1-1; TRBD1 is a possible D gene (6 bases). The CDR3 is 13 residues long. Germline-derived CDR1 and CDR2 are SGHTA and FQGNSA. Trimming left V 6 bases short and J 1 base short, with 9 bases between. As DNA, the CDR3 is TGTGCCAGCAGACTGGACAGGAACACTGAAGCTTTCTTT. This encodes CASRLDRNTEAFF.

The CDR3 is CSARDEEQGHEQYF. The CDR3 nucleotides read TGCAGTGCTAGAGATGAGGAACAGGGCCACGAGCAGTACTTC. The genes are TRBV20-1 and TRBJ2-7, with D possibly matching TRBD1 (6 bases). CDR1 and CDR2 (germline): DFQATT, SNEGSKA (reference sequence). Trimming removed 0 bases at V and 5 bases at J, with 14 bases between. The CDR3 length is 14 residues.

This clonotype was seen only a few times. V is TRBV5-4 and J is TRBJ1-3; tentative D call: TRBD1 (5 bases). This CDR3 is built from 12 residues. V gave up 0 bases and J gave up 7 bases, with 5 bases separating them. Germline-derived CDR1 and CDR2 are SGHNT and YYREEE (reference sequence). CDR3 amino acids: CASSLDRNTIYF. In DNA form, the CDR3 reads TGTGCCAGCAGCTTGGACAGGAACACCATATATTTT.

This clonotype was picked up a small number of times. The V call is TRBV5-4, the J call TRBJ1-2, with a possible D match to TRBD1 (5 bases). Trimming pared 4 bases from V and 6 bases from J, leaving 13 bases between. This CDR3 has 13 residues. Per the germline V gene, CDR1 is SGHNT and CDR2 is YYREEE (reference sequence). CDR3 bases: TGTGCCAGCAGCCGGGGACCGGGCAATGGCTACACCTTC. Its protein is CASSRGPGNGYTF.

This clonotype has a handful of counts. J is TRBJ2-1 and V is TRBV19, with TRBD2 matching 12 bases. The CDR3 sequence is 15 residues long. With V trimmed by 6 bases and J by 9 bases, 9 bases remained unmatched. Germline CDR1 and CDR2: LNHDA and SQIVND (reference sequence). CDR3: CASSPGTSGWGEQFF. CDR3 DNA sequence: TGTGCCAGTAGCCCCGGGACTAGCGGGTGGGGTGAGCAGTTCTTC.

The gene calls are TRBV10-3 and TRBJ2-1; TRBD2 matches 10 bases. V trimming: 7 bases; J trimming: 1 base; junction bases outside the gene matches: 4. There are 15 residues in the CDR3. CDR1 is ENHRY and CDR2 is SYGVKD in the germline V gene. The CDR3 bases are TGTGCCATCAAGAAGCGGGAGGGATCCTACAATGAGCAGTTCTTC. Translating gives CAIKKREGSYNEQFF.

The chain has TRBV6-8 and TRBJ1-3, with D possibly TRBD1 on 5 matching bases. This CDR3 is built from 13 residues. V lost 0 bases and J 11 bases, leaving 11 bases between the germline ends. CDR1 is MNHGY, CDR2 SAAAGT, per germline. CDR3 coding DNA: TGTGCCAGCAGTTACTCCGGGGGGAGTGCCATATATTTT. This encodes CASSYSGGSAIYF.

This clonotype was observed at least ten times. The chain employs TRBV5-1 and TRBJ2-3; 11 positions agree with TRBD1. V was clipped by 4 bases and J by 5 bases; unmatched bases: 9. Germline CDR1 and CDR2: SGHRS and YFSETQ. CDR3 length equals 16 residues. The CDR3 here is CASSPGQGASLDTQYF. CDR3 sequence (DNA): TGCGCCAGCAGCCCTGGACAGGGGGCATCCTTAGATACGCAGTATTTT.

This clonotype was counted a few times. J is TRBJ2-3 and V is TRBV5-4; TRBD2 is a possible D gene (6 bases). This CDR3 region has 16 residues. V was pared by 6 bases and J by 3 bases, with 20 bases between. CDR1 is SGHNT, CDR2 YYREEE, per germline (reference sequence). The CDR3 DNA sequence: TGTGCCAGCAACATCCGGGCCGGGAGTGTTACAGATACGCAGTATTTT. This codes for CASNIRAGSVTDTQYF. Full variable domain (missing parts from reference TRBV5-4 and TRBJ2-3): ETGVTQSPTHLIKTRGQQVTLRCSSQSGHNTVSWYQQALGQGPQFIFQYYREEENGRGNFPPRFSGLQFPNYSSELNVNALELDDSALYLCASNIRAGSVTDTQYFGPGTRLTVL.

The J gene is TRBJ2-5, the V gene TRBV20-1, with D maybe TRBD1 (7 bases). The CDR3 is 14 residues long. V lost 3 bases, J lost 5 bases, and 16 bases lay in between. Looked up from germline, CDR1 is DFQATT and CDR2 is SNEGSKA (reference sequence). Written as DNA, the CDR3 is TGCAGTGCTAGGGGGCAGGGGGGTTTGGAGACCCAGTACTTC. Translation: CSARGQGGLETQYF.

The J gene is TRBJ2-1, the V gene TRBV20-1; TRBD1 matches 8 bases. CDR1 is DFQATT, CDR2 SNEGSKA, per germline (reference sequence). The junction had 7 bases not matched to a gene; V was cut back by 6 bases and J by 0 bases. This CDR3 is built from 15 residues. CDR3 DNA: TGCAGTGCGACCAGGGGGCTCACCTCCTACAATGAGCAGTTCTTC. It translates to CSATRGLTSYNEQFF.

This clonotype has at least ten counts. This chain uses TRBV7-8 with TRBJ2-5; D is possibly TRBD2 (5 bases). This CDR3 is built from 16 residues. CDR1 is SGHVS, CDR2 FQNEAQ, per germline. V lost 1 base and J 1 base, leaving 13 bases between the germline ends. The CDR3 reads CASSLGAAARQETQYF. The CDR3 DNA follows: TGTGCCAGCAGCTTAGGCGCAGCGGCCCGCCAAGAGACCCAGTACTTC.

CDR3 sequence: CASSQQWNTEAFF. CDR3 bases: TGTGCCAGCAGCCAACAGTGGAACACTGAAGCTTTCTTT. The V gene is TRBV3-1, the J gene TRBJ1-1, with D unresolved. Germline CDR1 LGHDT, CDR2 YNNKEL (reference sequence). The CDR3 length is 13 residues. Trimming took 2 bases from V and 1 from J, leaving 5 bases between them.

The chain couples TRBV28 to TRBJ2-1; TRBD2 matches at 7 bases. Germline values: CDR1 MDHEN, CDR2 SYDVKM. The CDR3 totals 15 residues. Losses at the gene ends were 5 bases for V and 3 bases for J; bases not matched to a gene: 7. CDR3 DNA: TGTGCCAGCAGTCCAACTAGCGCCCTCTACAATGAGCAGTTCTTC. This sequence encodes CASSPTSALYNEQFF.

This clonotype was detected a few times. The chain employs TRBV5-6 and TRBJ1-1; weak D call: TRBD1 (6 bases). V lost 4 bases and J lost 0, with 13 bases in between. The CDR3 length is 15 residues. CDR1 and CDR2 from the germline V gene are SGHDT and YYEEEE. This chain's CDR3 is CASSLPGTLNTEAFF. The CDR3 coding sequence is TGTGCCAGCAGCCTTCCCGGGACATTGAACACTGAAGCTTTCTTT. Variable domain in full (rest from reference TRBV5-6 and TRBJ1-1): DAGVTQSPTHLIKTRGQQVTLRCSPKSGHDTVSWYQQALGQGPQFIFQYYEEEERQRGNFPDRFSGHQFPNYSSELNVNALLLGDSALYLCASSLPGTLNTEAFFGQGTRLTVV.

The sample holds a few counts of this clonotype. The rearrangement uses TRBV13 and TRBJ1-2; 9 bases align to TRBD1. The V and J ends lost 5 bases and 4 bases, in that order; junction bases with no gene match: 8. The CDR3 sequence is 15 residues long. CDR1 and CDR2 (germline): PRHDT, FYEKMQ (reference sequence). CDR3 sequence (DNA): TGTGCCAGCAGCATTAACAGGGGGCTGTCCTATGGCTACACCTTC. Amino acid sequence: CASSINRGLSYGYTF.

The sample holds a few counts of this clonotype. The chain employs TRBV5-4 and TRBJ1-2; 7 nucleotides match TRBD1. The J segment lost 6 bases and the V segment lost 3 bases, leaving 5 bases of the junction unmatched. The CDR3 runs 13 residues. Germline-derived CDR1 and CDR2 are SGHNT and YYREEE (reference sequence). The CDR3 nucleotides read TGTGCCAGCAGCTATCCAGGGGGGCATGGCTACACCTTC. It is translated as CASSYPGGHGYTF.

This clonotype came up a few times. The genes are TRBV28 and TRBJ2-7, with 10 positions matching TRBD2. After removal of 2 bases from V and 3 bases from J, the junction contained 10 bases not matched to a gene. Per the germline V gene, CDR1 is MDHEN and CDR2 is SYDVKM. The CDR3 covers 17 residues. This CDR3 reads CASSLRLAGVPIYEQYF. The CDR3 nucleotides read TGTGCCAGCAGTTTAAGGCTAGCGGGAGTCCCAATCTACGAGCAGTACTTC.

This rearrangement joins TRBV28 to TRBJ1-2; possibly TRBD1 for D (5 bases). Germline CDR1 and CDR2: MDHEN and SYDVKM. The CDR3 length is 11 residues. The V and J ends lost 8 bases and 5 bases respectively, with 9 bases between them. CDR3 nucleotide sequence: TGTGCCAGCGCAGGGAATTATGGCTACACCTTC. As protein: CASAGNYGYTF.

This clonotype has a handful of counts. V and J are TRBV24-1 and TRBJ1-2; D unresolved. Germline V CDR1 and CDR2: KGHDR, SFDVKD. With 2 bases removed from V and 3 bases from J, the gap between germline ends came to 9 bases. CDR3 length: 14 amino acids. The CDR3 is CATSDSGKDYGYTF. The DNA of the CDR3 is TGTGCCACCAGTGATTCTGGCAAGGACTATGGCTACACCTTC.

The CDR3 nucleotides read TGCAGCGTTTACAGAGTTGAGGGCTACACCTTC. Amino acid sequence: CSVYRVEGYTF. The chain links TRBV29-1 to TRBJ1-2; D remains ambiguous. Germline CDR1 reads SQVTM; CDR2 reads ANQGSEA. V gave up 5 bases and J gave up 8 bases, with 12 bases separating them. CDR3 length: 11 residues.